This T cell receptor (beta chain) was retrieved from a study of T cell responses to AZD1222 COVID-19 vaccine. Trimming cost V 4 bases and J 6 bases, with 6 bases left between them. This CDR3 spans 12 amino acids. Concerning this clone itself: Its antigen is not known.

Profiled with immunoSEQ multiplex PCR; TCRdb holds only in-frame clones, not every one. Among about 150,000 clones listed, 88% were seen once. Findings and caveats of the study: The donors showed a predominance of white British ancestry and of females, with possible underestimation of clonal diversity.

Sequencing used peripheral blood, obtained on day 0 of AZD1222 vaccination. This sequence was found in an adult in good health. The V gene is TRBV12-3 or TRBV12-4, the J gene TRBJ2-2; TRBD2 is a possible D gene (6 bases). The CDR3 spells CASSSGAGELFF. The CDR3 DNA is TGTGCCAGCAGTTCGGGGGCCGGGGAGCTGTTTTTT.